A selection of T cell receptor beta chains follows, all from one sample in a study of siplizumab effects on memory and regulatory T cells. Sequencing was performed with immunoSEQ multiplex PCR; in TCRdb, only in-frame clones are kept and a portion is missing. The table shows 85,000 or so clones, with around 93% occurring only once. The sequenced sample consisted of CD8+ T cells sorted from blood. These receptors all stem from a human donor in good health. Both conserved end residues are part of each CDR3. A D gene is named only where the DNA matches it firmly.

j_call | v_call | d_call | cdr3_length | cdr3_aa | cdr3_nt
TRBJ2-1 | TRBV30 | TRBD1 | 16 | CAWSAHRDRPTSEQFF | TGTGCCTGGAGTGCACACCGGGACAGGCCTACGAGTGAGCAGTTCTTC
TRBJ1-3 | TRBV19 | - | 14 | CASRTGFSGNTIYF | TGTGCCAGTAGGACCGGGTTCTCTGGAAACACCATATATTTT
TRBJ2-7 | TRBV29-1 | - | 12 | CSVEDGSLEQYF | TGCAGCGTTGAAGATGGGAGCTTGGAGCAGTACTTC
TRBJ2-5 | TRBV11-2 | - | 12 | CASNPRDGTQYF | TGTGCCAGCAACCCTAGGGACGGCACCCAGTACTTC
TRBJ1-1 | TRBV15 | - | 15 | CATSRDGTENTEAFF | TGTGCCACCAGCAGAGATGGGACGGAGAACACTGAAGCTTTCTTT
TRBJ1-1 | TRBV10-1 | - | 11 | CATRSGDEAFF | TGCGCCACCCGTAGCGGGGACGAAGCTTTCTTT
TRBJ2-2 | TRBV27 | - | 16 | CASSFLEGMDTGELFF | TGTGCCAGCAGTTTCCTGGAGGGGATGGACACCGGGGAGCTGTTTTTT
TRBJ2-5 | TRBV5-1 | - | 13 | CASSLGTEGEQYF | TGCGCCAGCAGCTTGGGGACAGAAGGTGAGCAGTACTTC
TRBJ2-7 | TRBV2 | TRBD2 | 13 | CASTSGSPYEQYF | TGTGCCAGTACTAGCGGGAGTCCCTACGAGCAGTACTTC
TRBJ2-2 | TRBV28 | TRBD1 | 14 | CASSGTGVAGELFF | TGTGCCAGCAGTGGGACAGGGGTTGCCGGGGAGCTGTTTTTT
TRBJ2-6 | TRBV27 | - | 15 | CASSLRGAGANVLTF | TGTGCCAGCAGTCTAAGGGGGGCTGGGGCCAACGTCCTGACTTTC
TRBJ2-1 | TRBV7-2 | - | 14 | CASSLPGVGNEQFF | TGTGCCAGCAGCTTACCCGGGGTGGGCAATGAGCAGTTCTTC